Each of the 9 T cell receptor beta chains below was sequenced from the same sample in a study of sequential checkpoint blockade in melanoma. Described treatment: randomized to nivolumab then ipilimumab (arm A) or the reverse (arm B). Assay: immunoSEQ multiplex PCR; the TCRdb copy retains only in-frame clones and omits some. The profile shows 15,000 to 20,000 clones, 72% of them singletons. The sequenced sample was CD8+ T cells sorted from blood (inferred from file names), obtained from a patient given nivolumab and ipilimumab in sequence. All receptors come from a human donor with melanoma.

V usage is TRBV2 and J usage is TRBJ2-7; D possibly corresponds to TRBD1 (6 bases). Germline V lookup: CDR1 SNHLY, CDR2 FYNNEI. Trimming took off 4 bases at V and 4 bases at J, with 11 bases between the two ends. The CDR3 contains 13 residues. The DNA of the CDR3 is TGTGCCAGCAGTGGGTCGGACAGATACGAGCAGTACTTC. The encoded protein is CASSGSDRYEQYF.

This clone was counted a few times. Here the CDR3 reads CASSTTPSYEQYF. The CDR3 DNA follows: TGTGCCAGTAGTACGACACCCTCCTACGAGCAGTACTTC. The V call is TRBV19, the J call TRBJ2-7; D unresolved. This CDR3 contains 13 residues. V was shortened by 4 bases and J by 0 bases, with 7 bases between the two germline ends. In germline, CDR1 is LNHDA, CDR2 SQIVND (reference sequence).

The J gene is TRBJ1-1, the V gene TRBV19; 8 positions match TRBD1. Germline V gene lookup returns CDR1 LNHDA and CDR2 SQIVND (reference sequence). Trimming removed 9 bases from V and 0 bases from J; junction bases left unmatched: 12. This CDR3 contains 16 residues. DNA for the CDR3: TGTGCCAGCCTTAGTAGGACAGGGCGCATGAACACTGAAGCTTTCTTT. Encoded protein: CASLSRTGRMNTEAFF.

The V gene is TRBV2, the J gene TRBJ1-2; a possible D gene is TRBD1 (6 bases). The CDR3 sequence is 15 residues long. The germline CDR1 and CDR2 sequences are SNHLY and FYNNEI. Trimming left V 11 bases short and J 3 bases short, with 22 bases between. CDR3: CAPGETPQGHYGYTF. Written as DNA, the CDR3 is TGTGCCCCAGGAGAAACCCCACAGGGACACTATGGCTACACCTTC.

The gene calls are TRBV7-9 and TRBJ1-2, with no clear D. V shed 3 bases and J shed 5 bases, with 7 bases lying between them. CDR1 is SEHNR and CDR2 is FQNEAQ in the germline V gene (reference sequence). The CDR3 extends over 12 amino acids. Written as DNA, the CDR3 is TGTGCCAGCAGCTTGTCGGGGTATGGCTACACCTTC. It specifies CASSLSGYGYTF.

There are a few counts of this clone. V gene TRBV4-3 combines with J gene TRBJ1-2, with D possibly matching TRBD1 (5 bases). CDR1 and CDR2 from the germline V gene are LGHNA and YSLEER. Trimming pared 0 bases from V and 8 bases from J, leaving 16 bases between. This CDR3 is 15 amino acids long. CDR3 in DNA: TGCGCCAGCAGCCAAGAAATGGCCGGCGGGGGAGGCTACACCTTC. Translated: CASSQEMAGGGGYTF.

The chain joins TRBV7-2 to TRBJ1-5; the match to TRBD1 covers 9 bases. Trimming removed 0 bases from V and 5 bases from J; junction bases left unmatched: 5. This CDR3 spans 16 amino acids. Germline CDR1 and CDR2: SGHTA and FQGNSA. In nucleotides, the CDR3 is TGTGCCAGCAGCTTAGCGCGTTGGGACAGGGATCAGCCCCAGCATTTT. Its translation is CASSLARWDRDQPQHF.

The CDR3 spells CASGGGGAREKLFF. As DNA, the CDR3 is TGTGCTAGTGGTGGAGGGGGGGCCAGGGAAAAACTGTTTTTT. V and J are TRBV12-5 and TRBJ1-4; TRBD1 might be the D (6 bases). Germline V gene lookup returns CDR1 LGHNT and CDR2 FRNRAP. The germline V and J ends were trimmed by 5 bases and 8 bases, with 15 bases remaining between them. The CDR3 is 14 amino acids.

The CDR3 DNA reads as TGCGCCAGCAGCCAATCCTGGGGACGGCGGGGTTCTAGCACAGATACGCAGTATTTT. Encoded protein: CASSQSWGRRGSSTDTQYF. This chain uses TRBV4-1 with TRBJ2-3; TRBD2 might be the D (6 bases). CDR3 length equals 19 residues. V was trimmed by 2 bases and J by 0 bases, leaving 21 bases between them. Germline V CDR1 and CDR2: MGHRA, YSYEKL.